This T cell receptor beta chain was retrieved from a study of shared clonotypes between healthy human individuals. V was trimmed by 3 bases and J by 4 bases, leaving 12 bases between them. The CDR3 contains 14 residues. Germline assignment: CDR1 KGHSH and CDR2 LQKENI. Sequenced by immunoSEQ multiplex PCR; TCRdb stores in-frame clones only, minus some. Of 150,000 to 200,000 clones in the sample, around 63% were seen once. The clonotype was recovered from a man under 40 in good health. Sequenced: memory CD4+ T cells sorted from blood. Subset in this sample: CD45RA-negative fraction. This chain connects TRBV18 to TRBJ2-5; a possible D gene is TRBD1 (6 bases). In DNA, the CDR3 is TGTGCCAGCTCACCTATACGGGACACAGAGACCCAGTACTTC. Its translation is CASSPIRDTETQYF.